What follows are 14 T cell receptor beta chains derived from one specimen sequenced in a study of technical replicates of blood from a handful of donors. Clones were sequenced by immunoSEQ multiplex PCR, and TCRdb holds only the in-frame ones, with some missing. The data hold some 12,000 clones, with approximately 96% observed a single time. Sequencing used PBMCs. Receptors were obtained from a human donor in good health.

V gene TRBV19 combines with J gene TRBJ1-3; 7 bases fit TRBD1. This CDR3 has 14 amino acids. The germline V gene encodes CDR1 LNHDA and CDR2 SQIVND (reference sequence). The J segment lost 4 bases and the V segment lost 5 bases, leaving 5 bases of the junction unmatched. The CDR3 bases are TGTGCCAGTAGTCTGACAGGGACGGGAAACACCATATATTTT. It codes for CASSLTGTGNTIYF.

This clone is a singleton in its sample. The chain couples TRBV2 to TRBJ2-3, with TRBD2 matching over 7 bases. The V gene end was trimmed by 6 bases and the J gene end by 4 bases; junction bases not matched to a gene: 4. Germline lookup yields CDR1 SNHLY and CDR2 FYNNEI. The CDR3 contains 13 residues. Here the CDR3 reads CASRVGGADTQYF. Here the CDR3 DNA reads TGTGCCAGCAGGGTGGGGGGGGCAGATACGCAGTATTTT. The full variable domain, in which reference TRBV2 and TRBJ2-3 provide the parts outside the CDR3, is EPEVTQTPSHQVTQMGQEVILRCVPISNHLYFYWYRQILGQKVEFLVSFYNNEISEKSEIFDDQFSVERPDGSNFTLKIRSTKLEDSAMYFCASRVGGADTQYFGPGTRLTVL.

CDR3: CASSLRLAMEETQYF. The CDR3 nucleotides are TGCGCCAGCAGCTTAAGACTAGCGATGGAAGAGACCCAGTACTTC. The genes are TRBV5-1 and TRBJ2-5; 8 bases agree with TRBD2. Trimming took 2 bases from V and 3 from J; bases not matched to a gene: 6. This CDR3 has 15 residues. Germline V gene sequence: CDR1 SGHRS, CDR2 YFSETQ. The full variable domain, its missing parts supplied by reference TRBV5-1 and TRBJ2-5, is KAGVTQTPRYLIKTRGQQVTLSCSPISGHRSVSWYQQTPGQGLQFLFEYFSETQRNKGNFPGRFSGRQFSNSRSEMNVSTLELGDSALYLCASSLRLAMEETQYFGPGTRLLVL.

The V and J genes are TRBV6-4 and TRBJ2-1; weak D call: TRBD2 (5 bases). The germline gives CDR1 MRHNA, CDR2 SNTAGT. The CDR3 loop spans 15 amino acids. V lost 0 bases and J lost 3, with 9 bases in between. The CDR3 DNA reads TGTGCCAGCAGTGACTCCAGCGGCCACTACAATGAGCAGTTCTTC. It translates to CASSDSSGHYNEQFF.

V gene TRBV6-5 combines with J gene TRBJ1-2, with a weak D call TRBD1 (6 bases). From germline, CDR1 is MNHEY and CDR2 SVGAGI. The CDR3 is 13 amino acids. The V end was cut by 0 bases, the J end by 4 bases, with 6 bases between. The CDR3 here is CASSYSGGYGYTF. CDR3 in DNA: TGTGCCAGCAGTTACTCAGGGGGCTATGGCTACACCTTC.

The CDR3 DNA follows: TGTGCCAGCAGCTTACTAGCGACTCGGGGTGAGCAGTTCTTC. Protein sequence: CASSLLATRGEQFF. V and J are TRBV13 and TRBJ2-1; TRBD2 might be the D (6 bases). CDR1 is PRHDT, CDR2 FYEKMQ, per germline (reference sequence). Trimming removed 2 bases from V and 9 bases from J, with 14 bases in between. The CDR3 length is 14 residues. Drawing the rest from reference TRBV13 and TRBJ2-1, the complete variable domain is AAGVIQSPRHLIKEKRETATLKCYPIPRHDTVYWYQQGPGQDPQFLISFYEKMQSDKGSIPDRFSAQQFSDYHSELNMSSLELGDSALYFCASSLLATRGEQFFGPGTRLTVL.

The rearrangement uses TRBV10-3 and TRBJ1-1; D is ambiguous. The V gene's germline CDR1 is ENHRY and CDR2 SYGVKD. The length of the CDR3 is 13 residues. Trimming pared 8 bases from V and 5 bases from J, leaving 15 bases between. The CDR3 nucleotides read TGTGCCATCCGCGAGTGGGCTCGGACTGAAGCTTTCTTT. Translated: CAIREWARTEAFF.

The V and J genes are TRBV10-1 and TRBJ1-1; D is unresolved. The V gene lost 6 bases and the J gene lost 7 bases, with 12 bases spanning the gap. CDR1 is WNHNN, CDR2 SYGVQD, per germline (reference sequence). The CDR3 runs to 12 residues. The CDR3 region is CASSGVLGEAFF. DNA of the CDR3: TGCGCCAGCAGCGGGGTTCTCGGTGAAGCTTTCTTT.

This clone has a single count. The chain uses TRBV5-1 and TRBJ1-3; 7 nucleotides line up with TRBD1. The V gene's germline CDR1 is SGHRS and CDR2 YFSETQ. V lost 2 bases to trimming and J lost 4 bases; unmatched junction nucleotides: 6. The CDR3 runs to 15 residues. In DNA, the CDR3 is TGCGCCAGCAGCTTATCCACAGGGGAAGGAAACACCATATATTTT. Its translation is CASSLSTGEGNTIYF.

Concerning this clone itself: Other DNA sequences in the sample encode the same CDR3. The chain joins TRBV5-1 to TRBJ2-5; D is possibly TRBD2 (6 bases). The ends were cut back, 0 bases at V and 5 bases at J, with 8 bases in the middle. Germline V gene lookup returns CDR1 SGHRS and CDR2 YFSETQ. CDR3 length equals 13 residues. The CDR3 DNA sequence: TGCGCCAGCAGCTTGGGGGCGGGGGAGACCCAGTACTTC. It codes for CASSLGAGETQYF.

V and J are TRBV27 and TRBJ2-7; TRBD1 matches 7 bases. The CDR3 has 12 residues. Germline CDR1 and CDR2: MNHEY and SMNVEV (reference sequence). V gave up 5 bases and J gave up 5 bases; unmatched junction bases: 3. CDR3 nucleotide sequence: TGTGCCAGCAGTCCCCAGGGGGACGAGCAGTACTTC. Amino acid sequence: CASSPQGDEQYF.

This sequence joins TRBV6-5 and TRBJ2-7; D is perhaps TRBD1 (6 bases). The CDR3 is made up of 13 amino acids. Per germline, CDR1 MNHEY and CDR2 SVGAGI. V was cut by 5 bases and J by 6 bases, with 14 bases left in between. The CDR3 DNA follows: TGTGCCAGCAGTCCCTTACAGGGAAGCGAGCAGTACTTC. It yields the protein CASSPLQGSEQYF.

The rearrangement links TRBV6-5 to TRBJ2-1, with D maybe TRBD1 (5 bases). The length of the CDR3 is 13 residues. Deletions cut 5 bases from V and 15 bases from J, with 20 bases between. CDR1 and CDR2 from the germline V gene are MNHEY and SVGAGI. The CDR3 nucleotides read TGTGCCAGCAGTCTAACCCCCGGACACCAGGCGTTCTTC. Translated: CASSLTPGHQAFF.

V gene TRBV2 combines with J gene TRBJ2-7; TRBD1 aligns across 7 bases. The V and J ends lost 6 bases and 2 bases, in that order; junction bases with no gene match: 7. The CDR3 length is 14 residues. The germline gives CDR1 SNHLY, CDR2 FYNNEI. This CDR3 is CASRGDSHTYEQYF. The CDR3 nucleotides are TGTGCCAGCAGAGGGGACAGCCATACCTACGAGCAGTACTTC.